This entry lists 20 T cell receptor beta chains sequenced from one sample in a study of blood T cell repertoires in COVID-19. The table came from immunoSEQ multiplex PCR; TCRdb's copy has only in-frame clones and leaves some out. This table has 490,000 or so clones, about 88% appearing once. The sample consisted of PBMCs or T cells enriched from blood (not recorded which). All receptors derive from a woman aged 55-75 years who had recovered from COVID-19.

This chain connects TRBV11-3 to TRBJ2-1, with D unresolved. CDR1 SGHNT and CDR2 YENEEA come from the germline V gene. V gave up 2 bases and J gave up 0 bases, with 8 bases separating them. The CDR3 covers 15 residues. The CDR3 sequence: CASSLLESSYNEQFF. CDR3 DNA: TGTGCCAGCAGCTTACTGGAGAGCTCCTACAATGAGCAGTTCTTC.

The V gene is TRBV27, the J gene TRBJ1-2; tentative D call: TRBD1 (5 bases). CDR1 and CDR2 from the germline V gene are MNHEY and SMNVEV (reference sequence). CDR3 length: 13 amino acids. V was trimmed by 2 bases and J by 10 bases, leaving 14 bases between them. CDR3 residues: CASSLRGGGSYTF. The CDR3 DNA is TGTGCCAGCAGTTTACGGGGCGGGGGGTCCTACACCTTC.

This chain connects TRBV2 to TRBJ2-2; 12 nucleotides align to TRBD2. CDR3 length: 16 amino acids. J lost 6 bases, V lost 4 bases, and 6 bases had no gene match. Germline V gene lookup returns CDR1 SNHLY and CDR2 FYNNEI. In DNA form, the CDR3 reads TGTGCCAGCAGTGCCGGACTAGCGGGGACCGCCGGGGAGCTGTTTTTT. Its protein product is CASSAGLAGTAGELFF.

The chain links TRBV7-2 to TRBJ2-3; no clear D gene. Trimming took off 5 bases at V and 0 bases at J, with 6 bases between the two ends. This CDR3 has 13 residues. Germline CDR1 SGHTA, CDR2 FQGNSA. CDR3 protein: CASSMSSTDTQYF. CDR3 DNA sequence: TGTGCCAGCAGCATGTCTAGCACAGATACGCAGTATTTT.

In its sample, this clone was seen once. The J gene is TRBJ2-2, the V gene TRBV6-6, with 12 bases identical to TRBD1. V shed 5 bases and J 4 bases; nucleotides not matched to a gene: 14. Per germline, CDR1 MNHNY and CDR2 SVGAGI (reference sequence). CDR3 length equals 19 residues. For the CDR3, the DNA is TGTGCCAGCAGTCCCTCCCCGGGACAGGGGGCAAGGGGCACCGGGGAGCTGTTTTTT. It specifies CASSPSPGQGARGTGELFF.

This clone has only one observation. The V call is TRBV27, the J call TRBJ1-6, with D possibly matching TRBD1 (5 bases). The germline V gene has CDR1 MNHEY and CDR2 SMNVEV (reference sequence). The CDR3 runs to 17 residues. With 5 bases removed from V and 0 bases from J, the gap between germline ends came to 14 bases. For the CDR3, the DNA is TGTGCCAGCAGTCCGGGACTGGGGAGCTCCTATAATTCACCCCTCCACTTT. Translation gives CASSPGLGSSYNSPLHF.

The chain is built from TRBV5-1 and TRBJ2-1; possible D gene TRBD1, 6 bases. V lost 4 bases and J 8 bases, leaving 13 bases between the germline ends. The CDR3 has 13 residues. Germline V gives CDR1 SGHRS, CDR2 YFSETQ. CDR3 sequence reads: CASSRTVHDEQFF. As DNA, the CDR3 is TGCGCCAGCAGCCGGACAGTACACGATGAGCAGTTCTTC.

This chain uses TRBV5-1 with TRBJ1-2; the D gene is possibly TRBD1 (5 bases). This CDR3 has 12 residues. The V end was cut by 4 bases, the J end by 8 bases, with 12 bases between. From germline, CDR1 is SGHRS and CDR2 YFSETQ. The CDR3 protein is CASSDDSPGYTF. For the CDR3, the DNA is TGCGCCAGCAGCGACGACAGCCCGGGCTACACCTTC.

Written as DNA, the CDR3 is TGTGCCAGTCAGGGACAGGGCAATCAGCCCCAGCATTTT. As protein: CASQGQGNQPQHF. This sequence joins TRBV19 and TRBJ1-5; TRBD1 matches 8 bases. The germline CDR1 and CDR2 sequences are LNHDA and SQIVND (reference sequence). V lost 8 bases to trimming and J lost 2 bases; unmatched junction nucleotides: 2. This CDR3 comprises 13 residues.

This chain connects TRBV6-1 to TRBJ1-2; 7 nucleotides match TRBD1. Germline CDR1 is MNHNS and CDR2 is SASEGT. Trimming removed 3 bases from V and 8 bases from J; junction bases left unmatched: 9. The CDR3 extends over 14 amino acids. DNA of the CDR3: TGTGCCAGCAGTGAGATTCGGACAGGACAGGGCTACACCTTC. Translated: CASSEIRTGQGYTF.

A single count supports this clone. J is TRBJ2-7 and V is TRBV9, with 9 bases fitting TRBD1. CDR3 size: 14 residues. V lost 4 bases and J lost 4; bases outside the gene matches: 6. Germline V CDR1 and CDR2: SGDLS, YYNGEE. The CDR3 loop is CASSPGTGLYEQYF. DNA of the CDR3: TGTGCCAGCAGCCCCGGGACAGGGTTATACGAGCAGTACTTC.

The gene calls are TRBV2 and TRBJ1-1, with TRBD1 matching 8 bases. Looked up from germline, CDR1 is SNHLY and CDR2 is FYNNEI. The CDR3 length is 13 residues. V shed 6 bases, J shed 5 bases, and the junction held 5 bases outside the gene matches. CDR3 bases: TGTGCCAGCAGCGACGACAGGGGAACTGAAGCTTTCTTT. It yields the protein CASSDDRGTEAFF.

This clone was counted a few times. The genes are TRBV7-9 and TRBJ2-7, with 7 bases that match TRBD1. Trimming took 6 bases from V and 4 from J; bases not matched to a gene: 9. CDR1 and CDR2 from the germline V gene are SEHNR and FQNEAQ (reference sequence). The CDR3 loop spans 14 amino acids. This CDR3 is CASRRQGVGYEQYF. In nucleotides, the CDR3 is TGTGCCAGCAGGAGACAGGGAGTGGGTTACGAGCAGTACTTC.

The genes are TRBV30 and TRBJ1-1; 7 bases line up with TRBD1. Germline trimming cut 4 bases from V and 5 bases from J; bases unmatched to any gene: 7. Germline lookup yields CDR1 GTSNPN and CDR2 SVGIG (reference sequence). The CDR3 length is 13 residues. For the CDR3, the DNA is TGTGCCTGGAAAGAGGGGGCGAGAACTGAAGCTTTCTTT. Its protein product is CAWKEGARTEAFF.

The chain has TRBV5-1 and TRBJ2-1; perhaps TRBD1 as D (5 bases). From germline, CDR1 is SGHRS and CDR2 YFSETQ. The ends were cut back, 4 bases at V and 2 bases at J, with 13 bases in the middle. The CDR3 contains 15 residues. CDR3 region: CASSLTLGAYNEQFF. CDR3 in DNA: TGCGCCAGCAGCCTAACTCTAGGGGCCTACAATGAGCAGTTCTTC.

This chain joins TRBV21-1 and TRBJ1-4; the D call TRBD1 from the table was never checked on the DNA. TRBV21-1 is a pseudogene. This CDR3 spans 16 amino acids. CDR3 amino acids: CASSKAGQGVNEKLFF. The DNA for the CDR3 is TGTGCCAGCAGCAAAGCGGGACAGGGGGTGAATGAAAAACTGTTTTTT.

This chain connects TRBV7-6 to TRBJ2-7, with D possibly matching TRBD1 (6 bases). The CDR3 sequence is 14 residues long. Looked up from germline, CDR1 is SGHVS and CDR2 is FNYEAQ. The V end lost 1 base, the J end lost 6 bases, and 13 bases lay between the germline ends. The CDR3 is CASSLDRVQSEQYF. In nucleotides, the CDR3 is TGTGCCAGCAGCTTAGACAGGGTTCAGTCCGAGCAGTACTTC.

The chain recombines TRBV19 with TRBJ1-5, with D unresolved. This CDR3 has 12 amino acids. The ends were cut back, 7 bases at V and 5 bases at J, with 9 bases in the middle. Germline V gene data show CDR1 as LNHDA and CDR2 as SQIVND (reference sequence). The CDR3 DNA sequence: TGTGCCAGTAACTCGGGGTATCAGCCCCAGCATTTT. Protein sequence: CASNSGYQPQHF.

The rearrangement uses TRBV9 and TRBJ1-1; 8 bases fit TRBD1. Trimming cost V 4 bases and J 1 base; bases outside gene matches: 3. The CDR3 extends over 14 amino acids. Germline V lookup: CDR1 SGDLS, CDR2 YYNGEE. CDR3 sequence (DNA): TGTGCCAGCAGCAGCGGGACAGGGAACACTGAAGCTTTCTTT. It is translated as CASSSGTGNTEAFF.

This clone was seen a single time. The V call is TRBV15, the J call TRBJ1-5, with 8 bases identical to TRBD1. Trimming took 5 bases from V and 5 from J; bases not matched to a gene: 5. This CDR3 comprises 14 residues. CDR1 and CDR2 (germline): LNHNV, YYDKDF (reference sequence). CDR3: CATSETGVDQPQHF. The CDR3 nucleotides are TGTGCCACCAGCGAGACAGGGGTGGATCAGCCCCAGCATTTT.